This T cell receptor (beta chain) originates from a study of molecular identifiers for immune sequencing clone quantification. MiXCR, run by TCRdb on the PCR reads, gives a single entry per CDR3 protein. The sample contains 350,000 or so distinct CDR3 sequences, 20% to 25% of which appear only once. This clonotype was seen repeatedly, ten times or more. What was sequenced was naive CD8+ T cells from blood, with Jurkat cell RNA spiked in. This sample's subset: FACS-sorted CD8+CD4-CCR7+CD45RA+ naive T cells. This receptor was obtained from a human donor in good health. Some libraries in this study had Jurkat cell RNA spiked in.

The CDR3 loop reads CASGSSGSGEQYF. DNA of the CDR3: TGTGCCAGCGGGAGTAGCGGGAGCGGCGAGCAGTACTTC. This sequence joins TRBV27 and TRBJ2-7, with TRBD2 matching over 9 bases. The junction had 8 bases not matched to a gene; V was cut back by 8 bases and J by 6 bases. Germline CDR1 MNHEY, CDR2 SMNVEV (reference sequence). The CDR3 length is 13 residues.